The 9 T cell receptor beta chains listed next were all sequenced from one sample in a study of vaccination and CD4 T cells after COVID-19. No antigen is known for these receptors. This sample's treatment: roughly 10-day PBMC culture with coronavirus spike peptide pools or control peptides (ViraFEST assay). The collection of CD4+ T cells from the unexposed donor took place before the COVID-19 pandemic (2011-2018). The Oncomine TCR Beta short-read assay generated sequence data from the DNA of cultured CD4+ T cells. TCRdb re-derived calls from the PCR reads in MiXCR, one entry per CDR3 protein. The table lists fewer than 7,500 distinct CDR3 sequences, around half of them singletons. Sequenced sample: CD4+ T cells from blood, cultured in vitro. Every receptor here comes from a human donor in good health.

J is TRBJ1-2 and V is TRBV7-9; 8 bases match TRBD1. This CDR3 is built from 15 residues. Germline CDR1 SEHNR, CDR2 FQNEAQ (reference sequence). V lost 3 bases to trimming and J lost 4 bases; unmatched junction nucleotides: 7. The CDR3 loop is CASSLFGTGSYGYTF. The DNA of the CDR3 is TGTGCCAGCAGCTTGTTTGGGACAGGCTCCTATGGCTACACCTTC.

V is TRBV6-1 and J is TRBJ2-7; TRBD2 aligns across 12 bases. This CDR3 spans 19 amino acids. CDR1 MNHNS and CDR2 SASEGT come from the germline V gene. V gave up 6 bases and J gave up 4 bases; unmatched junction bases: 19. CDR3 region: CASRGLTLETSGRPYEQYF. CDR3 coding DNA: TGTGCCAGCAGAGGCTTAACCCTAGAGACTAGCGGGAGACCGTACGAGCAGTACTTC.

This chain joins TRBV12-3 or TRBV12-4 and TRBJ2-2; D is perhaps TRBD1 or TRBD2 (5 bases each). This CDR3 contains 15 residues. The V and J ends lost 8 bases and 3 bases respectively, with 16 bases between them. This CDR3 reads CASQWGWWDTGELFF. In DNA, the CDR3 is TGTGCCAGCCAGTGGGGGTGGTGGGACACCGGGGAGCTGTTTTTT.

This clonotype was observed once. The chain combines TRBV28 with TRBJ1-2, with 7 bases lining up with TRBD1. Germline V gene sequence: CDR1 MDHEN, CDR2 SYDVKM. V shed 10 bases, J shed 6 bases, and the junction held 17 bases outside the gene matches. CDR3 length: 15 amino acids. For the CDR3, the DNA is TGTGCCACCAGGGGGGGGGTTAAAAAAGTGAATGGCTACACCTTC. Translating gives CATRGGVKKVNGYTF.

This rearrangement joins TRBV27 to TRBJ2-5, with D possibly being TRBD1 (6 bases). The CDR3 is 15 amino acids. The germline V and J ends were trimmed by 7 bases and 1 base, with 16 bases remaining between them. Germline CDR1 reads MNHEY; CDR2 reads SMNVEV (reference sequence). DNA of the CDR3: TGTGCCAGCACTGGAACTCAGGGGTCCCAAGAGACCCAGTACTTC. It is translated as CASTGTQGSQETQYF.

The sample holds one count of this clonotype. V usage is TRBV5-6 and J usage is TRBJ1-2; D remains unclear. Trimming removed 0 bases from V and 8 bases from J, with 11 bases in between. Germline lookup yields CDR1 SGHDT and CDR2 YYEEEE. The CDR3 has 13 residues. CDR3 nucleotides: TGTGCCAGCAGCTTGGAACTGATGGGAGGCTACACCTTC. It is translated as CASSLELMGGYTF. The entire variable domain, with the rest obtained from reference TRBV5-6 and TRBJ1-2, is as follows: DAGVTQSPTHLIKTRGQQVTLRCSPKSGHDTVSWYQQALGQGPQFIFQYYEEEERQRGNFPDRFSGHQFPNYSSELNVNALLLGDSALYLCASSLELMGGYTFGSGTRLTVV.

The DNA of the CDR3 is TGTGCCAGTAAGACAGTATCCCAAGAGACCCAGTACTTC. This encodes CASKTVSQETQYF. This sequence joins TRBV19 and TRBJ2-5; TRBD1 might be the D (5 bases). CDR3 size: 13 residues. The germline V and J ends were trimmed by 7 bases and 1 base, with 10 bases remaining between them. Germline V gene lookup returns CDR1 LNHDA and CDR2 SQIVND (reference sequence).

The J gene is TRBJ2-1, the V gene TRBV7-2; 10 bases align to TRBD2. Germline assignment: CDR1 SGHTA and CDR2 FQGNSA. With 2 bases clipped from V and 8 bases from J, the junction kept 6 bases outside the gene matches. The CDR3 spans 15 residues. CDR3 bases: TGTGCCAGCAGCTTAAGCGGGGGGGCCGTCTATGAGCAGTTCTTC. Translation gives CASSLSGGAVYEQFF.

The chain uses TRBV20-1 and TRBJ1-1; TRBD1 agrees at 8 bases. V shed 6 bases, J shed 4 bases, and the junction held 7 bases outside the gene matches. Germline values: CDR1 DFQATT, CDR2 SNEGSKA (reference sequence). The CDR3 runs to 13 residues. CDR3 nucleotides: TGCAGTGCCGATCCAACAGGGGGCACTGAAGCTTTCTTT. Translated: CSADPTGGTEAFF.